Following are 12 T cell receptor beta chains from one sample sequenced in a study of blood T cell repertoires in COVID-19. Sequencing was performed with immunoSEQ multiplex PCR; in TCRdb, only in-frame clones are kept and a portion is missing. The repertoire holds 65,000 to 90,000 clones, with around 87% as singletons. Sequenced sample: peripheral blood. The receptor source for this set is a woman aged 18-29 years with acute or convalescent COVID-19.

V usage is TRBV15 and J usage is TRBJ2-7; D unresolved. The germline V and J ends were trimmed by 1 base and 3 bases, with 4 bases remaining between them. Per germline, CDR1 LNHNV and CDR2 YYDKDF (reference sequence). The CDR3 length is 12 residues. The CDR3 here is CATSRVGYEQYF. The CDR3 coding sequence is TGTGCCACCAGCAGAGTCGGCTACGAGCAGTACTTC.

The CDR3 DNA reads TGTGCCAGCAAAGAGGGCCTTAGGGCCAACGTCCTGACTTTC. Its translation: CASKEGLRANVLTF. The chain combines TRBV6-6 with TRBJ2-6; D perhaps matches TRBD2 (5 bases). Germline V gene sequence: CDR1 MNHNY, CDR2 SVGAGI (reference sequence). This CDR3 region has 14 residues. V lost 7 bases and J lost 5, with 12 bases in between.

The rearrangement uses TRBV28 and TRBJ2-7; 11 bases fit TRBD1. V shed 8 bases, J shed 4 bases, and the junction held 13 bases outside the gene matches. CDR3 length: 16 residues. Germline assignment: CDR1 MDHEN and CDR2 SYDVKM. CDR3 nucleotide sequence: TGTGCCAGCGCCCTTCCTACCGGGACAGGGGGATACGAGCAGTACTTC. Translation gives CASALPTGTGGYEQYF.

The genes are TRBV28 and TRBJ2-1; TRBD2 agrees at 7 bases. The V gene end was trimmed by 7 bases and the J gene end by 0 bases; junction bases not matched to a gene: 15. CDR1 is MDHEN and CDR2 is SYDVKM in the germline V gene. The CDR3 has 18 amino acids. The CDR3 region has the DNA TGTGCCAGCATCCCCCGGCTAGCGGCATTTAGCTCCTACAATGAGCAGTTCTTC. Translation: CASIPRLAAFSSYNEQFF.

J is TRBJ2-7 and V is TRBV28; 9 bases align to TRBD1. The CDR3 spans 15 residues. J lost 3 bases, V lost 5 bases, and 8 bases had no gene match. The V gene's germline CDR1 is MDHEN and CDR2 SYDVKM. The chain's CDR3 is CASSAQQGAIYEQYF. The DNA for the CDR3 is TGTGCCAGCAGTGCCCAACAGGGGGCCATCTACGAGCAGTACTTC.

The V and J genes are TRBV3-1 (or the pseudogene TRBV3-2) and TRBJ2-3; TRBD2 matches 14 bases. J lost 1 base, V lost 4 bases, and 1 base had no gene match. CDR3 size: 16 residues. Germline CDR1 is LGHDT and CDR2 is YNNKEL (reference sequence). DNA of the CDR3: TGTGCCAGCAGCCTGGGACTAGCGGGGGGCACAGATACGCAGTATTTT. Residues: CASSLGLAGGTDTQYF.

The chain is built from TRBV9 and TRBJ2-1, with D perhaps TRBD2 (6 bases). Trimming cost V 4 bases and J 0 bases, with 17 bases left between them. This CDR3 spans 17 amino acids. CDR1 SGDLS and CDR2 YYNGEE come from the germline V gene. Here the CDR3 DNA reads TGTGCCAGCAGCCTCGGGACTGGCAGGTTCTCCTACAATGAGCAGTTCTTC. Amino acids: CASSLGTGRFSYNEQFF.

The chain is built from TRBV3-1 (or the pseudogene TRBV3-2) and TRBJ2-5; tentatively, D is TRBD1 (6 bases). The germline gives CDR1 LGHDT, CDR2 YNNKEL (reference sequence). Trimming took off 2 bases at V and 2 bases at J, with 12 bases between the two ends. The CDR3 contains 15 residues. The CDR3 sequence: CASSQTTGSQETQYF. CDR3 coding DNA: TGTGCCAGCAGCCAAACAACAGGGTCTCAAGAGACCCAGTACTTC.

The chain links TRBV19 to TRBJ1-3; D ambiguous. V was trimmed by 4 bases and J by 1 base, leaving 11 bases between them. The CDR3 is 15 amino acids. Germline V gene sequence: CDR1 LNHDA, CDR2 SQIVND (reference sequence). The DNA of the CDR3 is TGTGCCAGTAGTACCGAAGTAGTTTCTGGAAACACCATATATTTT. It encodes CASSTEVVSGNTIYF. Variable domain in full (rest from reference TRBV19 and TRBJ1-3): DGGITQSPKYLFRKEGQNVTLSCEQNLNHDAMYWYRQDPGQGLRLIYYSQIVNDFQKGDIAEGYSVSREKKESFPLTVTSAQKNPTAFYLCASSTEVVSGNTIYFGEGSWLTVV.

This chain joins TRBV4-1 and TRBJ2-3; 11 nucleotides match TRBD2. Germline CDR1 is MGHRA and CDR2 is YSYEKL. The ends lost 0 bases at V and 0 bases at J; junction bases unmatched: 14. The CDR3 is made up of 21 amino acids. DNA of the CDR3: TGCGCCAGCAGCCAAGAGCCCTTCGGTAGCGGGGGGGGGACTAGCACAGATACGCAGTATTTT. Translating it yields CASSQEPFGSGGGTSTDTQYF.

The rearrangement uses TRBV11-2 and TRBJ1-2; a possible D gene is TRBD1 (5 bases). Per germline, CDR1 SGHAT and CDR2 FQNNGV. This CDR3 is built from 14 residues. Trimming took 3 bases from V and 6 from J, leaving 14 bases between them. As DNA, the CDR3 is TGTGCCAGCAGCTTGGGGGAGGGCTCGGATGGCTACACCTTC. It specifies CASSLGEGSDGYTF.

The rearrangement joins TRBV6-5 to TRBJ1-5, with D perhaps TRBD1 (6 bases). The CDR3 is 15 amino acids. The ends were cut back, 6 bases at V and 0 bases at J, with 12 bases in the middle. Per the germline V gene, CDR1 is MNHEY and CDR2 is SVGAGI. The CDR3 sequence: CASRSTGNSNQPQHF. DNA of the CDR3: TGTGCCAGCAGGTCGACAGGTAATAGCAATCAGCCCCAGCATTTT.